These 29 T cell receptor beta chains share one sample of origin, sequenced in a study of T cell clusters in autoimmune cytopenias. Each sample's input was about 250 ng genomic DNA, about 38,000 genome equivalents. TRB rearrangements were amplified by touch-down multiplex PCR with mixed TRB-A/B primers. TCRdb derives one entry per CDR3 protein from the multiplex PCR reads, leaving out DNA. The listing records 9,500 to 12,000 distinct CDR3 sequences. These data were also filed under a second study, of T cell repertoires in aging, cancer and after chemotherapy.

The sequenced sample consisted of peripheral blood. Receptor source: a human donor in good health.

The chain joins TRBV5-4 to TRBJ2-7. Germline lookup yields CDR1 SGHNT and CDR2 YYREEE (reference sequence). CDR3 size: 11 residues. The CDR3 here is CASSKGYEQYF. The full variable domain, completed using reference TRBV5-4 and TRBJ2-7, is ETGVTQSPTHLIKTRGQQVTLRCSSQSGHNTVSWYQQALGQGPQFIFQYYREEENGRGNFPPRFSGLQFPNYSSELNVNALELDDSALYLCASSKGYEQYFGPGTRLTVT.

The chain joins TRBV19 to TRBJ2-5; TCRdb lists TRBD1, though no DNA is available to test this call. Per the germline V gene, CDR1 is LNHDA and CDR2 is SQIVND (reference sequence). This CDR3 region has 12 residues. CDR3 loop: CASAQGAETQYF.

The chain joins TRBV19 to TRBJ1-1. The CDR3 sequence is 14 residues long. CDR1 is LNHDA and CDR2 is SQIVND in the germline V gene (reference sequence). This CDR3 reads CASSRRGENTEAFF.

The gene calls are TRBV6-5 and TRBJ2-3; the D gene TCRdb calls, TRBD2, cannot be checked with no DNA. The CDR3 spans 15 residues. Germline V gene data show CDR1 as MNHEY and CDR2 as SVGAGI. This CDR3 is CASSPRLANTDTQYF.

The CDR3 here is CASSLEQDETQYF. This chain connects TRBV5-1 to TRBJ2-5. This CDR3 has 13 residues. CDR1 and CDR2 (germline): SGHRS, YFSETQ.

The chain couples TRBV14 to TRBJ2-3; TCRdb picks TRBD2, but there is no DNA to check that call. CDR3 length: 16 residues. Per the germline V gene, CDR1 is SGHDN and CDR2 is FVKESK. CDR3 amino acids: CASSQTGLAGIDTQYF.

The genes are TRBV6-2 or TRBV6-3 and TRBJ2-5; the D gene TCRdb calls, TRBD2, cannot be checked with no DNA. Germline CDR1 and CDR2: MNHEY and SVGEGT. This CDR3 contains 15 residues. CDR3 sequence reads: CASTRPSSGQETQYF.

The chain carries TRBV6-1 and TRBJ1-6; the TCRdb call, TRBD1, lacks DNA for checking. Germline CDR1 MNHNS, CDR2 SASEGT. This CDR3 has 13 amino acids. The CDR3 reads CASSRDNNSPLHF.

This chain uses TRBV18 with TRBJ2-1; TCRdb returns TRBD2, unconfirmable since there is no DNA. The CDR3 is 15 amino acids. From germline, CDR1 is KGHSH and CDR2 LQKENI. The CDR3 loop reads CASSPSGSADNEQFF.

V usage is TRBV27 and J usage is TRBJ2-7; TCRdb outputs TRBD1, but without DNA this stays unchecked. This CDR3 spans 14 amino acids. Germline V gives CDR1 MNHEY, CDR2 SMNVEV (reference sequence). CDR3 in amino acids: CASSFSRGGLEQYF.

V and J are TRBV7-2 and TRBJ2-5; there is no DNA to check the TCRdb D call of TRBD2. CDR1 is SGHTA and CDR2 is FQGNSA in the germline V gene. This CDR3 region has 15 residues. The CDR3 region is CASSLVGGSEETQYF.

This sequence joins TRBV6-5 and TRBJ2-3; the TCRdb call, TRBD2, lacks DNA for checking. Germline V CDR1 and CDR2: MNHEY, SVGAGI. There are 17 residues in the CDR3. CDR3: CASSPSLAGALTDTQYF.

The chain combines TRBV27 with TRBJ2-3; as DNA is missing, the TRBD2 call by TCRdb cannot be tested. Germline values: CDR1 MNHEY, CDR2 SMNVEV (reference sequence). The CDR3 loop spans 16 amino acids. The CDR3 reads CASSRTYGRDTDTQYF.

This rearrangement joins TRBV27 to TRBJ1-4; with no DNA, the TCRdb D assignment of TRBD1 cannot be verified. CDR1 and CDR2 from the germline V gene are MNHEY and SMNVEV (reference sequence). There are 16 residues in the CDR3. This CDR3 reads CASSLRTGGGNEKLFF.

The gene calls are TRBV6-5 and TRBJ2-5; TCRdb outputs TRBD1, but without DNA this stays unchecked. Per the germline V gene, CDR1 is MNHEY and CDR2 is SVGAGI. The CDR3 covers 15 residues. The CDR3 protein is CASSSDRGGAETQYF.

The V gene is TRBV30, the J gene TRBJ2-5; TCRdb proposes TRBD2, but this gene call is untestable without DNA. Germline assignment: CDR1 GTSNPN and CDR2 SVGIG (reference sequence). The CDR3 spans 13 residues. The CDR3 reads CAWSSGGPGTQYF.

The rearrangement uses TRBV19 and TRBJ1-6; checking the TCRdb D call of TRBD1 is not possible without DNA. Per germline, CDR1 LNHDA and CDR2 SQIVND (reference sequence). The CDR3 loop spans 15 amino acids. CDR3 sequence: CASSIIGAGGSPLHF.

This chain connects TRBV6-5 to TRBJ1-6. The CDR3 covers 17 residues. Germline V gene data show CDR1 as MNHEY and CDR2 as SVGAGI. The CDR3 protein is CASSYWVDSSYNSPLHF.

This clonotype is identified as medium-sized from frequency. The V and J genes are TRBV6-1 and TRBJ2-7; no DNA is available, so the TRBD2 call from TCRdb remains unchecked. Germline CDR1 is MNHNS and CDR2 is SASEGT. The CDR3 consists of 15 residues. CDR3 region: CASRGEGSGRREQYF.

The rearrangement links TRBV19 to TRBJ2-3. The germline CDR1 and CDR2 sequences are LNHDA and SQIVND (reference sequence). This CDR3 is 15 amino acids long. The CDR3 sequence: CASSTSGKSTDTQYF.

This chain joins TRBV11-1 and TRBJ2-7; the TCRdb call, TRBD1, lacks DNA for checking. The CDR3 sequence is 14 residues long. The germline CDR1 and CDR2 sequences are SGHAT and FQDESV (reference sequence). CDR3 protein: CASRRGQASYEQYF.

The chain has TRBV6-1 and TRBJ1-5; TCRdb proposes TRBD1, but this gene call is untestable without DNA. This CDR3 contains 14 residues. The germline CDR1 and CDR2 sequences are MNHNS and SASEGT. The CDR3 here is CASSERGYGQPQHF.

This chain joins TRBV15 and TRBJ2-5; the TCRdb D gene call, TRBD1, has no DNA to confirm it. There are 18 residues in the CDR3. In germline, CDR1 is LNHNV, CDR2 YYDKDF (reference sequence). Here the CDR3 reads CATSRVPRGGTRQETQYF. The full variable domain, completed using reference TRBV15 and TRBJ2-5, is DAMVIQNPRYQVTQFGKPVTLSCSQTLNHNVMYWYQQKSSQAPKLLFHYYDKDFNNEADTPDNFQSRRPNTSFCFLDIRSPGLGDTAMYLCATSRVPRGGTRQETQYFGPGTRLLVL.

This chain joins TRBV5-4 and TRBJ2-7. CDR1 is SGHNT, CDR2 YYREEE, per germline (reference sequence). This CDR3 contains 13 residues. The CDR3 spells CASGTGAPYEQYF.

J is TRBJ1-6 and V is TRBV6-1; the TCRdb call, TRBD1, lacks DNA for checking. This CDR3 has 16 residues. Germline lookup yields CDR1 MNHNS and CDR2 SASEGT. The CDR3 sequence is CASSGQGGSYNSPLHF.

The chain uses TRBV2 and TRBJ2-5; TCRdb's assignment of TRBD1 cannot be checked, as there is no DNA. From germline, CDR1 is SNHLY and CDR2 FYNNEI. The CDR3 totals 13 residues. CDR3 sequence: CASSRDRGRDQYF. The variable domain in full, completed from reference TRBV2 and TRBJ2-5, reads EPEVTQTPSHQVTQMGQEVILRCVPISNHLYFYWYRQILGQKVEFLVSFYNNEISEKSEIFDDQFSVERPDGSNFTLKIRSTKLEDSAMYFCASSRDRGRDQYFGPGTRLLVL.

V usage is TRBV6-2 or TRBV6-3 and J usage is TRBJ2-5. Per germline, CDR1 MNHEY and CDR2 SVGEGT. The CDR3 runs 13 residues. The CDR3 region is CASSYGRQETQYF.

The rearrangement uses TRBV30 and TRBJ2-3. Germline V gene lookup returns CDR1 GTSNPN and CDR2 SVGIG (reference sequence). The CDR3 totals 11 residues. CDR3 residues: CAWDNTDTQYF.

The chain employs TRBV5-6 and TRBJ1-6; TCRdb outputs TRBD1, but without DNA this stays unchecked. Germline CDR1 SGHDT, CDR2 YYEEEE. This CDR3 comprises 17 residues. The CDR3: CASSLLGGSSYNSPLHF. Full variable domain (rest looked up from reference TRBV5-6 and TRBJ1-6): DAGVTQSPTHLIKTRGQQVTLRCSPKSGHDTVSWYQQALGQGPQFIFQYYEEEERQRGNFPDRFSGHQFPNYSSELNVNALLLGDSALYLCASSLLGGSSYNSPLHFGNGTRLTVT.